What follows are 26 T cell receptor beta chains derived from one specimen sequenced in a study of blood T cell repertoires in COVID-19. Measured with immunoSEQ multiplex PCR; TCRdb has only the in-frame clones, and not every one. Of 110,000 to 150,000 clones listed, around 89% are singletons. The sample taken for sequencing was peripheral blood. Receptor source: a man aged 60 to 75 with active or convalescent COVID-19.

The J gene is TRBJ1-4, the V gene TRBV28; TRBD1 matches at 9 bases. This CDR3 contains 14 residues. Unmatched junction bases numbered 5, after V lost 6 bases and J lost 6 bases. Germline V lookup: CDR1 MDHEN, CDR2 SYDVKM. CDR3 loop: CASRGGTGYEKLFF. As DNA, the CDR3 is TGTGCCAGCAGAGGCGGGACAGGGTATGAAAAACTGTTTTTT.

The genes are TRBV4-3 and TRBJ1-2; the D gene is possibly TRBD1 (5 bases). The CDR3 contains 14 residues. Germline V gene data show CDR1 as LGHNA and CDR2 as YSLEER. V shed 1 base and J shed 0 bases, with 6 bases lying between them. CDR3 in DNA: TGCGCCAGCAGCCAAGCAGGGTCTAACTATGGCTACACCTTC. As protein: CASSQAGSNYGYTF.

The chain has TRBV5-4 and TRBJ2-1; 8 bases are shared with TRBD2. Germline CDR1 reads SGHNT; CDR2 reads YYREEE (reference sequence). Losses at the gene ends were 0 bases for V and 6 bases for J; bases not matched to a gene: 5. This CDR3 comprises 15 residues. The CDR3 coding sequence is TGTGCCAGCAGCTTGGATGCGGGGGGAAGCAATGAGCAGTTCTTC. This codes for CASSLDAGGSNEQFF.

The rearrangement uses TRBV9 and TRBJ1-3; D is perhaps TRBD1 (6 bases). Germline CDR1 is SGDLS and CDR2 is YYNGEE. The germline V and J ends were trimmed by 4 bases and 0 bases, with 11 bases remaining between them. This CDR3 has 15 amino acids. In nucleotides, the CDR3 is TGTGCCAGCAGCCCTGGACAGAGCTCTGGAAACACCATATATTTT. It is translated as CASSPGQSSGNTIYF.

The chain couples TRBV7-2 to TRBJ2-7, with 8 bases fitting TRBD1. Trimming removed 1 base from V and 5 bases from J; junction bases left unmatched: 7. The CDR3 runs to 15 residues. Germline CDR1 SGHTA, CDR2 FQGNSA. The CDR3 sequence is CASSLGGQGIDEQYF. Written as DNA, the CDR3 is TGTGCCAGCAGCTTAGGAGGACAGGGTATCGACGAGCAGTACTTC.

The rearrangement uses TRBV28 and TRBJ2-1; 13 bases are shared with TRBD2. This CDR3 region has 16 residues. Germline assignment: CDR1 MDHEN and CDR2 SYDVKM. The J segment lost 1 base and the V segment lost 6 bases, leaving 3 bases of the junction unmatched. CDR3 protein: CASSLTSGGSYNEQFF. As DNA, the CDR3 is TGTGCCAGCAGCCTGACTAGCGGGGGGTCCTACAATGAGCAGTTCTTC.

The V gene is TRBV19, the J gene TRBJ1-5; 7 positions match TRBD1. CDR3 length: 16 residues. In germline, CDR1 is LNHDA, CDR2 SQIVND (reference sequence). V lost 9 bases, J lost 0 bases, and 11 bases stayed unmatched. The CDR3 DNA reads as TGTGCCAGCGAACCAGAGGGGGCCTATAGCAATCAGCCCCAGCATTTT. It yields the protein CASEPEGAYSNQPQHF.

This chain uses TRBV20-1 with TRBJ2-1, with 10 bases identical to TRBD2. Germline CDR1 and CDR2: DFQATT and SNEGSKA (reference sequence). V lost 3 bases and J lost 9; bases outside the gene matches: 5. CDR3 length: 13 amino acids. The CDR3 reads CSASSGGSGEQFF. The CDR3 DNA follows: TGCAGTGCTAGTAGCGGGGGGTCCGGTGAGCAGTTCTTC.

This chain links TRBV9 with TRBJ2-1; 8 bases are shared with TRBD2. The V gene end was trimmed by 2 bases and the J gene end by 7 bases; junction bases not matched to a gene: 11. There are 16 residues in the CDR3. Germline values: CDR1 SGDLS, CDR2 YYNGEE. The CDR3 sequence: CASSVLWGTSENEQFF. The CDR3 DNA sequence: TGTGCCAGCAGCGTCCTGTGGGGGACTAGTGAAAATGAGCAGTTCTTC.

The rearrangement links TRBV30 to TRBJ1-1; 8 bases line up with TRBD1. From germline, CDR1 is GTSNPN and CDR2 SVGIG (reference sequence). V lost 4 bases and J lost 6; bases outside the gene matches: 7. The CDR3 contains 13 residues. The CDR3 region is CAWTRTGWAEAFF. The CDR3 DNA reads TGTGCCTGGACCAGGACAGGGTGGGCTGAAGCTTTCTTT.

This clone was seen only once. The V gene is TRBV27, the J gene TRBJ2-5; D is unresolved. This CDR3 is 13 amino acids long. Germline assignment: CDR1 MNHEY and CDR2 SMNVEV (reference sequence). Trimming shortened V by 2 bases and J by 4 bases, and 8 bases separated the two germline ends. The CDR3 coding sequence is TGTGCCAGCAGTTTAAATGGCTTAGAGACCCAGTACTTC. The encoded protein is CASSLNGLETQYF.

V and J are TRBV7-3 and TRBJ2-2; D not certain. The CDR3 consists of 15 residues. Trimming removed 8 bases from V and 4 bases from J, with 17 bases in between. Germline CDR1 and CDR2: SGHTA and FQGTGA. The CDR3 reads CASSYSGSSTGELFF. For the CDR3, the DNA is TGTGCCAGCTCCTACAGTGGATCGAGCACCGGGGAGCTGTTTTTT.

J is TRBJ2-5 and V is TRBV7-2, with 14 bases aligning to TRBD2. This CDR3 has 18 residues. The V segment lost 5 bases and the J segment 1 base; nucleotides outside the gene matches: 9. Germline CDR1 reads SGHTA; CDR2 reads FQGNSA. CDR3 sequence reads: CASSTRTSGGPIQETQYF. The CDR3 DNA reads as TGTGCCAGCAGCACCCGGACTAGCGGGGGGCCAATCCAAGAGACCCAGTACTTC.

The genes are TRBV24-1 and TRBJ2-3; D is possibly TRBD2 (5 bases). The CDR3 covers 13 residues. Germline V gene data show CDR1 as KGHDR and CDR2 as SFDVKD. Trimming removed 6 bases at V and 2 bases at J, with 8 bases between. CDR3 protein: CATSKEVTDTQYF. The DNA of the CDR3 is TGTGCCACCAGTAAGGAGGTCACAGATACGCAGTATTTT.

The rearrangement links TRBV28 to TRBJ1-5, with 10 positions matching TRBD1. After removal of 6 bases from V and 3 bases from J, the junction contained 8 bases not matched to a gene. There are 16 residues in the CDR3. Germline V gene data show CDR1 as MDHEN and CDR2 as SYDVKM. CDR3 region: CASSYGQGGPNQPQHF. The CDR3 DNA reads TGTGCCAGCAGCTATGGACAGGGGGGGCCCAATCAGCCCCAGCATTTT.

The genes are TRBV2 and TRBJ2-1; perhaps TRBD2 as D (7 bases). The germline CDR1 and CDR2 sequences are SNHLY and FYNNEI. This CDR3 comprises 16 residues. Trimming stripped 1 base from V and 6 bases from J, with 16 bases between. The CDR3 sequence is CASSEEGGANGNEQFF. CDR3 in DNA: TGTGCCAGCAGTGAAGAAGGGGGGGCGAATGGCAATGAGCAGTTCTTC.

The rearrangement uses TRBV11-2 and TRBJ2-7, with D possibly being TRBD2 (5 bases). In germline, CDR1 is SGHAT, CDR2 FQNNGV. V was pared by 5 bases and J by 2 bases, with 13 bases between. This CDR3 is 14 amino acids long. CDR3 in amino acids: CASSIRGPAYEQYF. CDR3 nucleotides: TGTGCCAGCAGCATACGCGGGCCCGCCTACGAGCAGTACTTC.

This clone was seen once. The gene calls are TRBV7-9 and TRBJ2-7; the match to TRBD1 covers 8 bases. Per the germline V gene, CDR1 is SEHNR and CDR2 is FQNEAQ (reference sequence). V shed 5 bases, J shed 5 bases, and the junction held 5 bases outside the gene matches. This CDR3 is built from 13 residues. The chain's CDR3 is CASSTGQGHEQYF. CDR3 coding DNA: TGTGCCAGCAGCACAGGACAGGGCCACGAGCAGTACTTC.

The chain carries TRBV7-2 and TRBJ2-3, with D perhaps matching TRBD2 (5 bases). Trimming pared 6 bases from V and 3 bases from J, leaving 10 bases between. Germline CDR1 reads SGHTA; CDR2 reads FQGNSA. This CDR3 comprises 13 residues. The CDR3 is CASRRVSTDTQYF. The CDR3, as DNA: TGTGCCAGCAGGCGGGTCTCAACAGATACGCAGTATTTT.

The chain carries TRBV14 and TRBJ1-2; 8 bases align to TRBD1. Germline V gene sequence: CDR1 SGHDN, CDR2 FVKESK. The J segment lost 5 bases and the V segment lost 4 bases, leaving 3 bases of the junction unmatched. The CDR3 has 13 residues. The CDR3: CASSPWTGYGYTF. CDR3 bases: TGTGCCAGCAGCCCTTGGACAGGGTATGGCTACACCTTC. Based on the CDR3 plus reference TRBV14 and TRBJ1-2, the full variable domain is EAGVTQFPSHSVIEKGQTVTLRCDPISGHDNLYWYRRVMGKEIKFLLHFVKESKQDESGMPNNRFLAERTGGTYSTLKVQPAELEDSGVYFCASSPWTGYGYTFGSGTRLTVV.

The genes are TRBV6-2 or TRBV6-3 and TRBJ2-2, with 9 bases lining up with TRBD1. Germline V gene lookup returns CDR1 MNHEY and CDR2 SVGEGT. J was trimmed by 7 bases and V by 6 bases; bases with no gene match: 12. The CDR3 length is 16 residues. Written as DNA, the CDR3 is TGTGCCAGCAGCCCCACCCACAGGGGGCGCGACGGGGAGCTGTTTTTT. Encoded protein: CASSPTHRGRDGELFF.

CDR3 sequence: CASSPGGSVKSHEQYF. The CDR3 DNA is TGTGCCAGCAGCCCGGGGGGCTCCGTGAAAAGTCACGAGCAGTACTTC. The chain recombines TRBV2 with TRBJ2-7, with a weak D call TRBD2 (7 bases). Trimming pared 6 bases from V and 5 bases from J, leaving 23 bases between. There are 16 residues in the CDR3. Germline V gene sequence: CDR1 SNHLY, CDR2 FYNNEI.

DNA of the CDR3: TGTGCCAGCACCCCCGAGCCCGGGATGACAGATACGCAGTATTTT. Protein product: CASTPEPGMTDTQYF. V usage is TRBV28 and J usage is TRBJ2-3; D possibly corresponds to TRBD2 (5 bases). Trimming left V 7 bases short and J 3 bases short, with 17 bases between. Per the germline V gene, CDR1 is MDHEN and CDR2 is SYDVKM. CDR3 length: 15 residues.

The rearrangement links TRBV5-4 to TRBJ2-1; 7 bases fit TRBD2. Per germline, CDR1 SGHNT and CDR2 YYREEE (reference sequence). CDR3 length: 15 amino acids. V was clipped by 4 bases and J by 6 bases; unmatched bases: 10. The CDR3 is CASSPVGPSGNEQFF. The DNA of the CDR3 is TGTGCCAGCAGCCCTGTGGGCCCTAGCGGCAATGAGCAGTTCTTC. Based on the CDR3 plus reference TRBV5-4 and TRBJ2-1, the full variable domain is ETGVTQSPTHLIKTRGQQVTLRCSSQSGHNTVSWYQQALGQGPQFIFQYYREEENGRGNFPPRFSGLQFPNYSSELNVNALELDDSALYLCASSPVGPSGNEQFFGPGTRLTVL.

The J gene is TRBJ1-6, the V gene TRBV6-5; weak D call: TRBD1 (6 bases). This CDR3 is 14 amino acids long. V lost 6 bases to trimming and J lost 5 bases, with 11 bases between them. Germline loops: CDR1 MNHEY, CDR2 SVGAGI. The CDR3 here is CASRKGQNNSPLHF. CDR3 nucleotide sequence: TGTGCCAGCAGAAAAGGACAGAATAATTCACCCCTCCACTTT.

J is TRBJ2-7 and V is TRBV28; 9 nucleotides agree with TRBD1. CDR1 and CDR2 from the germline V gene are MDHEN and SYDVKM. V was clipped by 4 bases and J by 3 bases; unmatched bases: 4. The CDR3 extends over 14 amino acids. The DNA for the CDR3 is TGTGCCAGCAGTTCACGGGACAGGGTCTACGAGCAGTACTTC. This sequence encodes CASSSRDRVYEQYF.